This T cell receptor (beta chain) is from a study of Graves' ophthalmopathy and Graves' hyperthyroidism. Study-wide points: Most expanded clonotypes in thyroid above 0.001 frequency also showed up in blood.

The sample holds a few counts of this clonotype. What it binds is not known. As the template, RNA transcripts were used to amplify TCR beta CDR3 regions. First-round RT-PCR relied on HTBI primers, and a second-round multiplex PCR came next. TCRdb ran MiXCR on the multiplex PCR reads and lists one entry per CDR3 protein. Among hundreds of thousands of distinct CDR3 sequences, about 40% were seen once, and the ten largest hold more than 2.5%. The CDR3 has 13 residues. Germline assignment: CDR1 SQVTM and CDR2 ANQGSEA. V lost 8 bases to trimming and J lost 7 bases; unmatched junction nucleotides: 12. The chain uses TRBV29-1 and TRBJ1-2; the match to TRBD1 covers 8 bases. The sequence was collected from an adult man with Graves' ophthalmopathy. Input material: peripheral blood. This chain's CDR3 is CSLIGQGSGGYTF. CDR3 nucleotides: TGCAGCCTTATAGGACAGGGAAGCGGTGGCTACACCTTC.